Described below is a single T cell receptor beta chain sequence and its context. TCRdb's table, derived via immunoSEQ multiplex PCR, lists solely in-frame clones and lacks some. The repertoire holds about 97,000 clones, roughly 84% seen once, with around 4% in the top ten. CDR1 is LNHDA, CDR2 SQIVND, per germline (reference sequence). The CDR3 has 11 amino acids. The V gene lost 5 bases and the J gene lost 7 bases, with 8 bases spanning the gap. This record comes from a study of blood T cell repertoires in COVID-19. Study in general: The analysed material was cDNA or gDNA that came from T cells, B-cell-depleted T cells, or PBMCs.

The J gene is TRBJ1-2, the V gene TRBV19; D unclear. Sequencing input: peripheral blood. The clonotype was recovered from a human donor in a cohort sampled during active COVID-19. The CDR3: CASSANTGYTF. The CDR3 bases are TGTGCCAGTAGTGCCAACACTGGCTACACCTTC.